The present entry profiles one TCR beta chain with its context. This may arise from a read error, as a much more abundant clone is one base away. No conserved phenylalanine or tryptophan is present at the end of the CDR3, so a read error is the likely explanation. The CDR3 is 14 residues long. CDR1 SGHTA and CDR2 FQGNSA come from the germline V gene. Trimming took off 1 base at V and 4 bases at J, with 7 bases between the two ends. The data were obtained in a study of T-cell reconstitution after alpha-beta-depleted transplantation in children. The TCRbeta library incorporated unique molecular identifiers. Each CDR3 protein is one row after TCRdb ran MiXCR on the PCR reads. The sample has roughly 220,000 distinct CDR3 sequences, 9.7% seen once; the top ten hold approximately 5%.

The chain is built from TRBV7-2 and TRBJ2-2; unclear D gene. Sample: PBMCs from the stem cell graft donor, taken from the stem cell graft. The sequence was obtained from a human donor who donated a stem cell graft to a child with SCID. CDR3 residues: CASSLVHSTGELFL. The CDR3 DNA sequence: TGTGCCAGCAGCTTAGTCCATAGCACCGGGGAGCTGTTTCTT.